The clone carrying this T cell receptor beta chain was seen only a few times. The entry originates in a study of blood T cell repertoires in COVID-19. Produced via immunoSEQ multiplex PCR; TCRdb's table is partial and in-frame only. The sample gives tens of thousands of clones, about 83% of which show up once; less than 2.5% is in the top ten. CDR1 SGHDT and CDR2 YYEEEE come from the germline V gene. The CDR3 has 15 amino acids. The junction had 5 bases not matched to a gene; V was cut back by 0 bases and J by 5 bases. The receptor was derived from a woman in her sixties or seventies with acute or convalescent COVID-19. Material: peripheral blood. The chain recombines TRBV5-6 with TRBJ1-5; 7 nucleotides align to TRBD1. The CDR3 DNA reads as TGTGCCAGCAGCTTGGATGGACAGGCCTATCAGCCCCAGCATTTT. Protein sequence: CASSLDGQAYQPQHF.